This is a list of T cell receptor beta chains from one sample in a study of Graves' ophthalmopathy and Graves' hyperthyroidism. TCRdb analysed the multiplex PCR reads with MiXCR anew, one entry per CDR3 protein. The sample lists over a million distinct CDR3 sequences; less than 45% were seen once. The material sequenced was peripheral blood or thyroid tissue (not recorded which). The receptors here all came from an adult man with Graves' hyperthyroidism. Both conserved end residues are part of each CDR3. A D gene is named only where the DNA matches it firmly. Expanded clones are given a class, and other clones once, few, many or no size at all.

j_call d_call clone_size v_call cdr3_aa cdr3_nt
TRBJ1-5 . . TRBV7-2 CASSARDGANQPQHF TGTGCCAGCAGCGCCCGGGACGGGGCTAATCAGCCCCAGCATTTT
TRBJ2-7 . many TRBV20-1 CSARGSEARPVYEQYF TGCAGTGCTAGAGGTTCGGAGGCCCGACCGGTCTACGAGCAGTACTTC
TRBJ1-6 . . TRBV28 CASRLSGSPLHF TGTGCCAGCAGGCTCTCGGGTTCACCCCTCCACTTT
TRBJ2-5 . . TRBV15 CATSSVAGVEETQYF TGTGCCACCAGCAGCGTAGCAGGGGTGGAAGAGACCCAGTACTTC
TRBJ1-6 TRBD1 . TRBV28 CASSFEGTGYNSPLHF TGTGCCAGCAGTTTTGAGGGGACAGGCTATAATTCACCCCTCCACTTT
TRBJ1-4 . few TRBV2 CASLGGYEKLFF TGTGCCAGCTTGGGGGGCTACGAAAAACTGTTTTTT
TRBJ1-4 TRBD1 many TRBV29-1 CSVEDPDRDLGLFF TGCAGCGTTGAAGATCCCGACAGGGACCTCGGACTGTTTTTT
TRBJ1-6 . . TRBV5-1 CASSLSGARSPLHF TGCGCCAGCAGCTTGTCCGGGGCACGGTCACCCCTCCACTTT
TRBJ1-5 . few TRBV20-1 CSAATGRMNQPQHF TGCAGTGCAGCCACAGGGAGAATGAATCAGCCCCAGCATTTT
TRBJ2-5 . . TRBV27 CASSTTGGREGQETQYF TGTGCCAGCAGTACCACAGGAGGCAGGGAAGGACAAGAGACCCAGTACTTC
TRBJ2-5 . many TRBV7-6 CASSLEGNWADQETQYF TGTGCCAGCAGCTTAGAAGGTAACTGGGCAGACCAAGAGACCCAGTACTTC
TRBJ2-2 . few TRBV12-3/TRBV12-4 CASSKGLNTGELFF TGTGCCAGCAGCAAAGGACTAAACACCGGGGAGCTGTTTTTT
TRBJ2-5 . many TRBV11-2 CASSSGPRGYF TGTGCCAGCAGCTCAGGGCCAAGAGGGTACTTC
TRBJ2-2 . . TRBV9 CASSVSLASNTGELFF TGTGCCAGCAGCGTAAGCCTAGCGTCCAACACCGGGGAACTGTTTTTT
TRBJ2-5 TRBD2 . TRBV11-2 CASSLEGGRGETQYF TGTGCCAGCAGTCTAGAGGGCGGGAGGGGAGAGACCCAGTACTTC
TRBJ1-6 . many TRBV12-3/TRBV12-4 CASSPKNRPWLHF TGTGCCAGCAGTCCCAAGAACAGGCCGTGGCTCCACTTT
TRBJ2-5 TRBD2 . TRBV12-3/TRBV12-4 CASRPPAGGTQYF TGTGCCAGCAGACCACCAGCGGGGGGGACCCAGTACTTC
TRBJ1-1 . many TRBV15 CATSLDTMNTEAFF TGTGCCACCAGTCTGGACACCATGAACACTGAAGCTTTCTTT
TRBJ1-5 . . TRBV28 CASSFREGDSNQPQHF TGTGCCAGCAGTTTTCGAGAGGGTGATAGCAATCAGCCCCAGCATTTT
TRBJ2-5 . many TRBV11-2 CASSKETQYF TGTGCCAGCAGCAAAGAGACCCAGTACTTC
TRBJ1-1 TRBD1 few TRBV24-1 CATRRQGGITEAFF TGTGCCACCAGGAGACAGGGAGGCATCACTGAAGCTTTCTTT
TRBJ2-7 . many TRBV7-8 CASVPGRTYEQYF TGTGCCAGCGTCCCGGGACGGACCTACGAGCAGTACTTC
TRBJ2-7 TRBD1 . TRBV20-1 CSASDREISFSSYEQYF TGCAGTGCTAGTGACAGGGAAATTAGCTTTAGCTCCTACGAGCAGTACTTC
TRBJ2-7 TRBD2 . TRBV7-3 CASSLGQAGAYEQYF TGTGCCAGCAGCTTAGGGCAAGCGGGGGCCTACGAGCAGTACTTC
TRBJ1-1 . many TRBV11-2 CASSRTEEAFF TGTGCCAGCAGCCGGACAGAAGAAGCTTTCTTT
TRBJ2-7 TRBD2 . TRBV15 CATSRGGGVYEQYF TGTGCCACCAGCAGAGGGGGGGGTGTCTACGAGCAGTACTTC
TRBJ1-4 . many TRBV20-1 CSATPVTHGEKLFF TGCAGTGCAACCCCAGTCACGCACGGAGAAAAACTGTTTTTT
TRBJ1-1 . . TRBV4-3 CASSQAGRAWGTEAFF TGCGCCAGCAGCCAAGCGGGGAGGGCTTGGGGCACTGAAGCTTTCTTT
TRBJ2-7 . . TRBV10-2 CASSLQGGATYEQYF TGTGCCAGCAGTCTCCAAGGGGGGGCAACCTACGAGCAGTACTTC
TRBJ1-6 TRBD1 many TRBV14 CASSQAGTGASPLHF TGTGCCAGCAGCCAAGCCGGGACAGGGGCCTCACCCCTCCACTTT
TRBJ1-5 . many TRBV24-1 CATSDSGRGGNQPQHF TGTGCCACCAGTGACTCCGGTAGGGGAGGCAATCAGCCCCAGCATTTT
TRBJ2-3 . . TRBV29-1 CSVEAQGWADTQYF TGCAGCGTCGAGGCCCAGGGGTGGGCAGATACGCAGTATTTT
TRBJ1-1 TRBD1 few TRBV4-1 CASSQVPGTVKIMNTEAFF TGCGCCAGCAGCCAAGTCCCGGGGACAGTCAAAATTATGAACACTGAAGCTTTCTTT
TRBJ1-5 . many TRBV20-1 CSAVPGAGGNQPQHF TGCAGTGCTGTTCCGGGGGCGGGCGGCAATCAGCCCCAGCATTTT
TRBJ2-5 TRBD1 few TRBV7-9 CASSFGQGMAPQETQYF TGTGCCAGCAGCTTCGGACAGGGTATGGCCCCACAAGAGACCCAGTACTTC
TRBJ2-1 TRBD2 once TRBV25-1 CASSGWTSGRAENNEQFF TGTGCCAGCAGTGGATGGACTAGCGGGAGGGCCGAGAACAATGAGCAGTTCTTC
TRBJ2-5 TRBD2 . TRBV7-2 CASSREGSGGDVTQYF TGTGCCAGCTCACGAGAGGGGAGCGGGGGAGACGTGACCCAGTACTTC
TRBJ2-3 TRBD2 few TRBV25-1 CASSDGSGVVDTQYF TGTGCCAGCAGTGATGGTAGCGGGGTAGTGGATACGCAGTATTTT
TRBJ1-4 . . TRBV7-9 CASSLYGRGGSNEKLFF TGTGCCAGCAGCTTATACGGCAGGGGTGGCTCAAATGAAAAACTGTTTTTT
TRBJ2-5 . . TRBV7-2 CASSSGPTETQYF TGTGCCAGCAGCTCCGGGCCCACGGAGACCCAGTACTTC
TRBJ1-1 . . TRBV4-1 CASSQEYGNRGAFF TGCGCCAGCAGCCAAGAATACGGCAACCGGGGGGCTTTCTTT
TRBJ1-5 . . TRBV6-5 CAILPGRSNQPQHF TGTGCCATCCTTCCCGGGAGGAGCAATCAGCCCCAGCATTTT
TRBJ1-4 . . TRBV5-1 CASSYQLSANEKLFF TGCGCCAGCAGCTATCAACTTTCTGCTAATGAAAAACTGTTTTTT
TRBJ2-2 TRBD1 . TRBV9 CASSAGQGTGELFF TGTGCCAGCAGCGCGGGACAGGGCACCGGGGAGCTGTTTTTT
TRBJ2-5 TRBD2 . TRBV9 CASSVAAGRKETQYF TGTGCCAGCAGCGTAGCAGCGGGACGGAAAGAGACCCAGTACTTC
TRBJ1-2 . . TRBV3-1 CASSSTTGTPSYGYTF TGTGCCAGCAGCTCGACGACCGGGACACCAAGCTATGGCTACACCTTC
TRBJ1-1 . once TRBV6-5 CASSYGSLMNTEAFF TGTGCCAGCAGTTACGGATCATTAATGAACACTGAAGCTTTCTTT
TRBJ1-5 TRBD1 many TRBV19 CASSVGTGGLQPQHF TGTGCCAGTAGTGTAGGGACAGGGGGCCTTCAGCCCCAGCATTTT
TRBJ2-5 . many TRBV9 CASSYRGLTQETQYF TGTGCCAGCAGCTATCGGGGACTCACACAAGAGACCCAGTACTTC
TRBJ2-2 . . TRBV10-3 CASSARERRAGELFF TGTGCCAGCAGTGCTAGGGAGCGTAGGGCCGGGGAGCTGTTTTTT
TRBJ1-2 . . TRBV25-1 CASSAFPEGANYGYTF TGTGCCAGCAGTGCTTTTCCGGAGGGGGCTAACTATGGCTACACCTTC
TRBJ2-7 TRBD1 many TRBV29-1 CSVEGGTGPTYEQYF TGCAGCGTTGAAGGTGGGACAGGTCCAACCTACGAGCAGTACTTC
TRBJ1-2 . many TRBV7-6 CASSPDRRYGYTF TGTGCCAGCAGTCCGGACCGCCGCTATGGCTACACCTTC
TRBJ2-7 . once TRBV25-1 CASSYWAPVDGQYF TGTGCCAGCAGTTATTGGGCGCCCGTTGACGGGCAGTACTTC
TRBJ1-1 . . TRBV5-6 CASSLGGGMGTEAFF TGTGCCAGCAGCTTGGGCGGAGGGATGGGCACTGAAGCTTTCTTT
TRBJ2-7 . many TRBV5-5 CASSLASVSEQYF TGTGCCAGCAGCTTGGCCAGCGTTTCCGAGCAGTACTTC
TRBJ1-5 . few TRBV4-3 CASSQSRLGNNQPQHF TGCGCCAGCAGCCAATCACGACTAGGGAACAATCAGCCCCAGCATTTT